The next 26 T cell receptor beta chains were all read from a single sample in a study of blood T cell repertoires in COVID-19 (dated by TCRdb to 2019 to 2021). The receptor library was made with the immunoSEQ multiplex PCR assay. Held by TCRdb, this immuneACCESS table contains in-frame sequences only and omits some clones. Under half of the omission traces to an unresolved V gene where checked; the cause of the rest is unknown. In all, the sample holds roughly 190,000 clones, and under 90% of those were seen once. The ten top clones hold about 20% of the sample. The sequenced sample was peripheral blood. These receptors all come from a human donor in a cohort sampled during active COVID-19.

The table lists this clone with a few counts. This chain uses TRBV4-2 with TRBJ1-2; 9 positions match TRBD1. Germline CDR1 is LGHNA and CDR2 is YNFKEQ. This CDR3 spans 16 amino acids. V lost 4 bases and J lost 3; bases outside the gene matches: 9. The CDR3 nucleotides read TGTGCCAGCAGCCCTATACAGGGGGCCTACGACTATGGCTACACCTTC. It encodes CASSPIQGAYDYGYTF.

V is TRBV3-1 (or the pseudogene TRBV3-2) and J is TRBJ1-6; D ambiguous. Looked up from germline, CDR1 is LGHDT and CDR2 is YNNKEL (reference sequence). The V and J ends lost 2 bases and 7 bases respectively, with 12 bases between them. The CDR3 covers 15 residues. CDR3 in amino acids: CASSQPGRGNSPLHF. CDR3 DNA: TGTGCCAGCAGCCAACCTGGACGGGGAAATTCACCCCTCCACTTT.

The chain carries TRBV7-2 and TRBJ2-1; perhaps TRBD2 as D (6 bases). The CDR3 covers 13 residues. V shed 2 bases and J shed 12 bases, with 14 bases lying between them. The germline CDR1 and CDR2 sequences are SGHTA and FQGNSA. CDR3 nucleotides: TGTGCCAGCAGCTTAATTCGGGAGAGGCGGCAGTTCTTC. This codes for CASSLIRERRQFF.

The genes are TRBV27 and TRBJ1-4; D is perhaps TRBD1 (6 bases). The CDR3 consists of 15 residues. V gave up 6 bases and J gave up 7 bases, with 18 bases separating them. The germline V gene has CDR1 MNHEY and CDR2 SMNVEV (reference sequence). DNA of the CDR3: TGTGCCAGCAGCGATTCAACAGGGTACGGTGAAAAACTGTTTTTT. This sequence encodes CASSDSTGYGEKLFF.

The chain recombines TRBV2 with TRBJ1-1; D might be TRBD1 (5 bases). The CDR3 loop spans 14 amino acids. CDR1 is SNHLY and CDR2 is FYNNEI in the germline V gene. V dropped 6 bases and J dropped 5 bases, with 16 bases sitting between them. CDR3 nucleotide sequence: TGTGCCAGCAGAGACTTCGGGGGACGGACTGAAGCTTTCTTT. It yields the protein CASRDFGGRTEAFF.

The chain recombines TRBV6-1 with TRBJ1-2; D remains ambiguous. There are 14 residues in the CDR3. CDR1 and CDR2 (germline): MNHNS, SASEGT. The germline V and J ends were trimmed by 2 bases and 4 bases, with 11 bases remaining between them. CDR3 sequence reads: CASSESRALYGYTF. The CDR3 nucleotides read TGTGCCAGCAGTGAATCGAGGGCGCTCTATGGCTACACCTTC.

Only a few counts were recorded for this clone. The CDR3 nucleotides are TGTGCCAGCAGCTTCGTCCTAGCGGAGAGGGGGAATGAGCAGTTCTTC. It translates to CASSFVLAERGNEQFF. The rearrangement uses TRBV7-9 and TRBJ2-1, with D perhaps TRBD2 (7 bases). With 3 bases removed from V and 7 bases from J, the gap between germline ends came to 19 bases. Germline CDR1 reads SEHNR; CDR2 reads FQNEAQ (reference sequence). The CDR3 sequence is 16 residues long.

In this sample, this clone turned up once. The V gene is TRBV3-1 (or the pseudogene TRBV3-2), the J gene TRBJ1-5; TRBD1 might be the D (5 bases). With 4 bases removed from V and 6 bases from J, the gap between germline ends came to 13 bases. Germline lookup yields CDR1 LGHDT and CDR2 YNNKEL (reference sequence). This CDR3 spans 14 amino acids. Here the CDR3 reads CASSPTGGSQPQHF. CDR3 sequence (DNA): TGTGCCAGCAGCCCGACGGGGGGGAGTCAGCCCCAGCATTTT.

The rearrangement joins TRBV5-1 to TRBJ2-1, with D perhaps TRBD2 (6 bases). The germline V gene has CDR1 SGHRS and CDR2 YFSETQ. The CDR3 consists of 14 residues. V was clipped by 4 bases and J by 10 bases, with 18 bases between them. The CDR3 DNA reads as TGCGCCAGCAGCCCCCTCGGGGGTTCGGTGGAGCAGTTCTTC. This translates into CASSPLGGSVEQFF.

The CDR3 loop is CASSSMLDTEAFF. CDR3 sequence (DNA): TGTGCCAGCAGCTCTATGCTGGACACTGAAGCTTTCTTT. The chain has TRBV14 and TRBJ1-1; D call uncertain. Germline V gives CDR1 SGHDN, CDR2 FVKESK. Trimming cost V 5 bases and J 3 bases, with 10 bases left between them. The CDR3 sequence is 13 residues long.

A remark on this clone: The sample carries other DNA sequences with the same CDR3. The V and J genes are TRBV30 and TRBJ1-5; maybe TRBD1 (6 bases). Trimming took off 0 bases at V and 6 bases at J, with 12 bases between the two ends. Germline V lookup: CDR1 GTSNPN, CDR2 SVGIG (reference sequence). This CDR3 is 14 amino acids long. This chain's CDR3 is CAWSVGGAGQPQHF. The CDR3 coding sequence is TGTGCCTGGAGTGTAGGGGGGGCAGGTCAGCCCCAGCATTTT.

The CDR3 protein is CAISGGGNYGYTF. DNA for the CDR3: TGTGCCATCAGTGGTGGAGGGAACTATGGCTACACCTTC. The V and J genes are TRBV10-3 and TRBJ1-2; D gene uncertain. The CDR3 spans 13 residues. Germline values: CDR1 ENHRY, CDR2 SYGVKD. Deletions cut 4 bases from V and 2 bases from J, with 8 bases between.

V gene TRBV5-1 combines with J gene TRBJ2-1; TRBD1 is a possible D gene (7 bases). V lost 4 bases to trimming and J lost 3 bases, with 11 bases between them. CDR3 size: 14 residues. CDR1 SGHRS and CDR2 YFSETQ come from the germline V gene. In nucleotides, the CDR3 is TGCGCCAGCAGCGACAGGGACTTCTACAATGAGCAGTTCTTC. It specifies CASSDRDFYNEQFF.

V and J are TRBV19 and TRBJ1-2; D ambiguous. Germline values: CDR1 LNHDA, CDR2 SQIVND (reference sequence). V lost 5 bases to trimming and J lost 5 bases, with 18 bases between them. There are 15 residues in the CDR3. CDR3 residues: CASSPHPADTYGYTF. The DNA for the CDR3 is TGTGCCAGTAGTCCTCATCCGGCCGACACTTATGGCTACACCTTC.

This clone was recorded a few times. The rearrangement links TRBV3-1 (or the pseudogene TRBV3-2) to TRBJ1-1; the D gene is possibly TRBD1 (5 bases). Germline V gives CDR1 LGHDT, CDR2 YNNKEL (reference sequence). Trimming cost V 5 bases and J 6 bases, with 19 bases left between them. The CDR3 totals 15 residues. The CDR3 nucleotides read TGTGCCAGCAGCAGGAGGGGCCCAAAAGGCCCTGAAGCTTTCTTT. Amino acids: CASSRRGPKGPEAFF.

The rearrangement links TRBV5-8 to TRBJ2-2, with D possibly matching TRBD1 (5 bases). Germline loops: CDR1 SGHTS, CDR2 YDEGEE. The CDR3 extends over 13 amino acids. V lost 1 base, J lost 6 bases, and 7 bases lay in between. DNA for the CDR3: TGTGCCAGCAGCTTGATCAGGGCCGGGGAGCTGTTTTTT. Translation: CASSLIRAGELFF.

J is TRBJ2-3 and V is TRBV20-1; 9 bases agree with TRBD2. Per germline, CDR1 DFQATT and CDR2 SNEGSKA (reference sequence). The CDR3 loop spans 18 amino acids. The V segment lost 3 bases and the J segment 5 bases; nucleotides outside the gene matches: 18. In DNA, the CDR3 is TGCAGTGCTAGTCAAAGACGGGGTAGCGGGAGTTGGGGAGATACGCAGTATTTT. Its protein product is CSASQRRGSGSWGDTQYF.

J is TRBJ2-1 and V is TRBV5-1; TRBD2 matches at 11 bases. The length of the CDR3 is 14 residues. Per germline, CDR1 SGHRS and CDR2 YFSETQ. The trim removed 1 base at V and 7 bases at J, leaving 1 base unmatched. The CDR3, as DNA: TGCGCCAGCAGCTTGCCTAGCGGGAGGAATGAGCAGTTCTTC. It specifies CASSLPSGRNEQFF.

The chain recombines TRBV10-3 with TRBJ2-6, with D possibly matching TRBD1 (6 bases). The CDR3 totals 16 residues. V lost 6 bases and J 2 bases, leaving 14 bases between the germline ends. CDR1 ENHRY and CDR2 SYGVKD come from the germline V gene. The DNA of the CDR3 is TGTGCCATCAGCTTCGAACAGGGACCTGGGGCCAACGTCCTGACTTTC. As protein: CAISFEQGPGANVLTF.

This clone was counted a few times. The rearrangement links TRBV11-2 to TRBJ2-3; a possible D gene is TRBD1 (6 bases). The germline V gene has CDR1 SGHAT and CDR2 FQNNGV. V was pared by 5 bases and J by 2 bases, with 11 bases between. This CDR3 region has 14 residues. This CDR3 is CASSVQGYTDTQYF. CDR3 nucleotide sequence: TGTGCCAGCAGCGTACAGGGTTACACAGATACGCAGTATTTT.

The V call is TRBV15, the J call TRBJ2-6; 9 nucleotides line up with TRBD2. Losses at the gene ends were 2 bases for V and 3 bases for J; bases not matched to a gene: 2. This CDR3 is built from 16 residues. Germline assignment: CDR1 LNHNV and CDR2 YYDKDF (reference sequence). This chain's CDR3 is CATSRHSGSGANVLTF. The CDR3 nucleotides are TGTGCCACCAGCAGACATAGCGGGAGTGGGGCCAACGTCCTGACTTTC.

CDR3 loop: CASSTGREAFF. DNA of the CDR3: TGTGCCAGCAGTACGGGGAGGGAAGCTTTCTTT. The chain recombines TRBV12-3 or TRBV12-4 with TRBJ1-1; D unresolved. V was shortened by 5 bases and J by 8 bases, with 9 bases between the two germline ends. The CDR3 sequence is 11 residues long.

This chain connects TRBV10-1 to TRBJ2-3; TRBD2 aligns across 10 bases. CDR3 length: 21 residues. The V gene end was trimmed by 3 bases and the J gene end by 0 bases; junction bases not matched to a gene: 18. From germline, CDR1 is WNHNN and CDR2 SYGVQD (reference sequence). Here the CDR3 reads CASSDGPEPGLAVPSTDTQYF. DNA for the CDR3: TGCGCCAGCAGTGACGGTCCCGAACCCGGACTAGCGGTCCCTAGCACAGATACGCAGTATTTT.

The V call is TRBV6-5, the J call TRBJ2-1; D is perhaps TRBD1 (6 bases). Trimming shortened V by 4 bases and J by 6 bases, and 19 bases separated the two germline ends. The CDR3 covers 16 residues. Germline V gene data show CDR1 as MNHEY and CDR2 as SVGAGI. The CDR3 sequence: CASSFTQGNYRNEQFF. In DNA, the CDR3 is TGTGCCAGCAGTTTTACACAGGGAAATTATCGCAATGAGCAGTTCTTC.

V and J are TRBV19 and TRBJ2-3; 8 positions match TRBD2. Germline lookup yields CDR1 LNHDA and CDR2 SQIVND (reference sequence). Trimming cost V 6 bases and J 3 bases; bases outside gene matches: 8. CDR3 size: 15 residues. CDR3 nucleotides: TGTGCCAGTAGCGGGAGGGCAGGCGGGACAGATACGCAGTATTTT. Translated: CASSGRAGGTDTQYF.

The CDR3 loop reads CASSPSGSSYNEQFF. DNA of the CDR3: TGTGCCAGCAGCCCAAGCGGGAGCTCCTACAATGAGCAGTTCTTC. This chain joins TRBV7-9 and TRBJ2-1; 8 bases line up with TRBD2. J gave up 0 bases and V 5 bases, and 3 bases lay outside the gene matches. The CDR3 totals 15 residues. From germline, CDR1 is SEHNR and CDR2 FQNEAQ (reference sequence).